This TCR beta chain was identified during a study of T-cell memory formation after mild COVID-19. There are 15 residues in the CDR3. Germline values: CDR1 MGHDK, CDR2 SYGVNS. V was cut by 3 bases and J by 4 bases, with 12 bases left in between. In TCRdb, the 5' RACE reads were re-called with MiXCR into one record per CDR3 protein. The repertoire consists of 65,000 to 95,000 distinct CDR3 sequences, with over 10% occurring once and the leading ten covering around two fifths. This receptor was taken from a man younger than 35 who had mild COVID-19 (a few samples of this study predate the infection). Cell type and time point are not known. The sample was PBMCs or a T cell subset sorted from them (not recorded which). The V gene is TRBV25-1, the J gene TRBJ2-2; D is perhaps TRBD1 (5 bases). This CDR3 reads CASSEAGIGTGELFF. CDR3 sequence (DNA): TGTGCCAGCAGTGAGGCAGGGATTGGCACCGGGGAGCTGTTTTTT. The entire variable domain, with the rest obtained from reference TRBV25-1 and TRBJ2-2, is as follows: EADIYQTPRYLVIGTGKKITLECSQTMGHDKMYWYQQDPGMELHLIHYSYGVNSTEKGDLSSESTVSRIRTEHFPLTLESARPSHTSQYLCASSEAGIGTGELFFGEGSRLTVL.